A single sample is the source of the 7 T cell receptor beta chains below, sequenced in a study of memory CD4+ T cells and cytomegalovirus serostatus. The sort gate was single viable CD3+CD4+CD8-CD45RO+ cells for memory CD4+ T cells. Generated by immunoSEQ multiplex PCR, the TCRdb table keeps only in-frame clones and is missing some. The sample includes about 73,000 clones, roughly 80% of them seen just once. Sequenced material: memory CD4+ T cells from blood. The receptors were gathered from an adult in good health and CMV-seropositive.

The V and J genes are TRBV6-6 and TRBJ1-5; D gene unclear. Trimming took off 7 bases at V and 7 bases at J, with 11 bases between the two ends. The CDR3 has 12 residues. Germline lookup yields CDR1 MNHNY and CDR2 SVGAGI (reference sequence). CDR3 protein: CASTEGRQPQHF. DNA of the CDR3: TGTGCCAGCACAGAGGGCAGGCAGCCCCAGCATTTT.

The V and J genes are TRBV18 and TRBJ2-7, with D unresolved. CDR1 is KGHSH and CDR2 is LQKENI in the germline V gene. V shed 3 bases and J shed 1 base, with 13 bases lying between them. The CDR3 loop spans 15 amino acids. CDR3 region: CASSPMQEPSYEQYF. The CDR3 DNA reads as TGTGCCAGCTCACCCATGCAAGAACCATCCTACGAGCAGTACTTC.

The chain carries TRBV25-1 and TRBJ1-2; 10 bases align to TRBD1. The CDR3 totals 14 residues. The V segment lost 6 bases and the J segment 6 bases; nucleotides outside the gene matches: 7. The germline V gene has CDR1 MGHDK and CDR2 SYGVNS. DNA for the CDR3: TGTGCCAGCAGGGGGGGACAGGGGAAGGATGGCTACACCTTC. It codes for CASRGGQGKDGYTF.

The V gene is TRBV7-2, the J gene TRBJ2-4; TRBD1 might be the D (6 bases). The CDR3 extends over 11 amino acids. With 7 bases removed from V and 7 bases from J, the gap between germline ends came to 8 bases. CDR1 and CDR2 from the germline V gene are SGHTA and FQGNSA. The CDR3, as DNA: TGTGCCAGCACTACAGGGAACATTCAGTACTTC. Its translation is CASTTGNIQYF.

The chain uses TRBV6-6 and TRBJ1-4, with no clear D. Germline assignment: CDR1 MNHNY and CDR2 SVGAGI (reference sequence). The CDR3 length is 15 residues. Trimming took 0 bases from V and 4 from J, leaving 9 bases between them. CDR3 loop: CASSYSGTDNEKLFF. In DNA, the CDR3 is TGTGCCAGCAGTTACTCCGGCACCGATAATGAAAAACTGTTTTTT.

This chain connects TRBV7-6 to TRBJ2-3; possible D gene TRBD2, 6 bases. This CDR3 spans 17 amino acids. V shed 4 bases and J shed 0 bases, with 17 bases lying between them. Germline CDR1 is SGHVS and CDR2 is FNYEAQ. The CDR3 here is CASSSSLSGVSTDTQYF. The DNA of the CDR3 is TGTGCCAGCAGCTCCTCGCTCTCGGGGGTTAGCACAGATACGCAGTATTTT.

Remarks on this clone: Given the absence of the conserved phenylalanine or tryptophan at the CDR3 end, a read error is likely. The limits of the CDR3 on the DNA are not certain, so only TCRdb's listed CDR3 is given. This sequence joins TRBV28 and TRBJ1-2; TRBD1, the D gene given by the table, was not confirmed from the DNA. The CDR3 region is 15 residues in length, termini included. The germline CDR1 and CDR2 sequences are MDHEN and SYDVKM. CDR3 sequence reads: CASSLPGRRTGTAAV.